Here is one T cell receptor (beta chain) with its context. Its antigen is still unknown. No much larger clone exists at a distance of one base, and base qualities are not known. This sample stems from a study of control samples from healthy donors and cancer patients (dated by TCRdb to 2020 to 2022). Between the V and J ends, shortened by 2 bases and 2 bases respectively, the junction contains 12 bases. The CDR3 contains 15 residues, cysteine and phenylalanine counted. Only the CDR3 DNA is retained, 45 bases long and in frame from the first base. CDR1 is given as SGHNT and CDR2 as YENEEA, both from the germline V gene. Library method: the immunoSEQ multiplex PCR assay. TCRdb obtained this table from immuneACCESS and retained in-frame rearrangements with V and J assigned. These tables miss some clones; where compared with another copy, unresolved V genes account for less than half of the shortfall, and the remainder is unexplained. In all, the sample holds about 120,000 clones, and around nine tenths of those were seen once. 9.5% to 13% of the sample goes to the ten largest clones.

This receptor chain uses TRBV11-3 and TRBJ1-1; the D gene is unclear. This clonotype originated in a man aged 25 to 40 in good health. Material for sequencing was blood. The CDR3 reads as follows: CASSLNGAVNTEAFF. The DNA sequence is given as TGTGCCAGCAGCTTAAACGGCGCAGTAAACACTGAAGCTTTCTTT. Here the CDR3 is joined to the reference TRBV11-3 and TRBJ1-1 genes, and the full variable domain is: EAGVVQSPRYKIIEKKQPVAFWCNPISGHNTLYWYLQNLGQGPELLIRYENEEAVDDSQLPKDRFSAERLKGVDSTLKIQPAELGDSAVYLCASSLNGAVNTEAFFGQGTRLTVV.